These 9 T cell receptor beta chains share one sample of origin, sequenced in a study of siplizumab effects on memory and regulatory T cells. The table came from immunoSEQ multiplex PCR; TCRdb's copy has only in-frame clones and leaves some out. The sample consists of about 66,000 clones, approximately 97% of them appearing once. Sequenced input: naive CD8+ T cells sorted from blood. The origin of the receptors is a human donor in good health.

This clone was recorded only once. This chain joins TRBV19 and TRBJ2-7; D is ambiguous. CDR3 length: 13 residues. Germline assignment: CDR1 LNHDA and CDR2 SQIVND (reference sequence). Trimming cost V 5 bases and J 5 bases, with 13 bases left between them. In DNA, the CDR3 is TGTGCCAGTAGTTTGGCCATTCGCCACGAGCAGTACTTC. This gives the protein CASSLAIRHEQYF. The whole variable domain, remainder taken from reference TRBV19 and TRBJ2-7, is DGGITQSPKYLFRKEGQNVTLSCEQNLNHDAMYWYRQDPGQGLRLIYYSQIVNDFQKGDIAEGYSVSREKKESFPLTVTSAQKNPTAFYLCASSLAIRHEQYFGPGTRLTVT.

This chain links TRBV15 with TRBJ1-5; D remains unclear. CDR3 size: 15 residues. From germline, CDR1 is LNHNV and CDR2 YYDKDF (reference sequence). Trimming took off 9 bases at V and 2 bases at J, with 17 bases between the two ends. As DNA, the CDR3 is TGTGCCACGGCCGGTTCGGATCAACGCAATCAGCCCCAGCATTTT. This encodes CATAGSDQRNQPQHF. The full variable domain, its missing parts supplied by reference TRBV15 and TRBJ1-5, is DAMVIQNPRYQVTQFGKPVTLSCSQTLNHNVMYWYQQKSSQAPKLLFHYYDKDFNNEADTPDNFQSRRPNTSFCFLDIRSPGLGDTAMYLCATAGSDQRNQPQHFGDGTRLSIL.

This clone was seen just once. CDR3 sequence: CASSVSGLAASYEQYF. The CDR3 DNA is TGTGCCAGCAGCGTTAGCGGGCTAGCCGCTTCCTACGAGCAGTACTTC. This sequence joins TRBV9 and TRBJ2-7; the match to TRBD2 covers 7 bases. This CDR3 has 16 residues. From germline, CDR1 is SGDLS and CDR2 YYNGEE. Trimming removed 2 bases from V and 1 base from J; junction bases left unmatched: 9.

The chain couples TRBV4-2 to TRBJ2-5; D is possibly TRBD2 (7 bases). Per germline, CDR1 LGHNA and CDR2 YNFKEQ. V was clipped by 3 bases and J by 5 bases, with 19 bases between them. The CDR3 loop spans 16 amino acids. The CDR3 is CASSHPGEGGLETQYF. CDR3 bases: TGTGCCAGCAGCCATCCTGGGGAGGGGGGGCTGGAGACCCAGTACTTC.

The chain couples TRBV5-6 to TRBJ2-5; 8 bases line up with TRBD1. From germline, CDR1 is SGHDT and CDR2 YYEEEE. V shed 3 bases and J 2 bases; nucleotides not matched to a gene: 9. The CDR3 sequence is 16 residues long. CDR3 coding DNA: TGTGCCAGCAGCTACGCCGGGACAGGAGATCAAGAGACCCAGTACTTC. This codes for CASSYAGTGDQETQYF.

The CDR3: CASSERGSSYNEQFF. In DNA form, the CDR3 reads TGTGCCAGCAGCGAAAGGGGAAGCTCCTACAATGAGCAGTTCTTC. The rearrangement links TRBV11-2 to TRBJ2-1; D might be TRBD1 (5 bases). Germline assignment: CDR1 SGHAT and CDR2 FQNNGV. Deletions cut 5 bases from V and 0 bases from J, with 11 bases between. There are 15 residues in the CDR3.

The chain uses TRBV27 and TRBJ2-1; 12 nucleotides line up with TRBD2. Germline V gives CDR1 MNHEY, CDR2 SMNVEV (reference sequence). The CDR3 runs to 16 residues. Trimming removed 5 bases from V and 7 bases from J; junction bases left unmatched: 9. CDR3 amino acids: CASSLLLAGGPNEQFF. In nucleotides, the CDR3 is TGTGCCAGCAGTCTACTTCTAGCGGGGGGGCCTAATGAGCAGTTCTTC.

The V and J genes are TRBV5-6 and TRBJ2-5; D possibly corresponds to TRBD2 (5 bases). The J call may be faulty, since TRBJ2-7 better matches the DNA end. CDR1 is SGHDT, CDR2 YYEEEE, per germline. The CDR3 spans 14 residues. The CDR3, as DNA: TGTGCCAGCAGCACTGGACGGAGGCCCGACGAGCAGTACTTC. The encoded protein is CASSTGRRPDEQYF.

The chain is built from TRBV23-1 and TRBJ2-7; TRBD1 matches at 7 bases. TRBV23-1 is an ORF; its function is uncertain. This CDR3 region has 15 residues. V lost 4 bases to trimming and J lost 4 bases; unmatched junction nucleotides: 10. CDR3 in amino acids: CASSPDRVVWYEQYF. The CDR3 nucleotides are TGCGCCAGCAGTCCCGACAGGGTCGTTTGGTACGAGCAGTACTTC.